This T cell receptor (beta chain) was observed in a study of T-cell memory formation after mild COVID-19. Across the study: In these data, TCR clusters were largely donor specific.

Per germline, CDR1 SEHNR and CDR2 FQNEAQ (reference sequence). The V gene lost 0 bases and the J gene lost 1 base, with 19 bases spanning the gap. The CDR3 is 19 residues long. Barcoded TCR alpha and TCR beta cDNA libraries with UMIs came from 5'RACE using constant-segment primers. Each CDR3 protein gets one entry after TCRdb re-called the 5' RACE reads with MiXCR. This sample yields hundreds of thousands of distinct CDR3 sequences, of which roughly 23% are seen a single time; roughly an eighth belongs to the top ten. This TCR derives from an adult woman who had mild COVID-19 (a few samples of this study predate the infection). Cell type and time point are not known. Sequenced input: PBMCs or a T cell subset sorted from them (not recorded which). The chain has TRBV7-9 and TRBJ1-5; D gene unclear. The CDR3 loop is CASSLAVGPGRWSNQPQHF. The CDR3 nucleotides read TGTGCCAGCAGCTTAGCAGTCGGACCGGGGAGGTGGAGCAATCAGCCCCAGCATTTT.